These 14 T cell receptor beta chains share one sample of origin, sequenced in a study of memory CD8 T cells in hepatitis C reinfection. Time point denoted: pre-reinfection, 55 to 20 weeks before reinfection detection. The sorted cells went straight to TCR sequencing with no prior in vitro expansion. Sequenced by immunoSEQ multiplex PCR; TCRdb stores in-frame clones only, minus some. The table includes 6,000 or so clones, 80% to 90% detected once. Specimen: naive CD8+ T cells sorted from blood. The source of these receptors is a man in his fifties or sixties with hepatitis C virus infection.

This chain uses TRBV5-6 with TRBJ2-7; no firm D call. The CDR3 is 15 residues long. Germline V lookup: CDR1 SGHDT, CDR2 YYEEEE. V lost 0 bases to trimming and J lost 0 bases, with 10 bases between them. Here the CDR3 DNA reads TGTGCCAGCAGCTTGGGTATCTCGAGCTCCTACGAGCAGTACTTC. This translates into CASSLGISSSYEQYF. Full variable domain (outside the CDR3, taken from reference TRBV5-6 and TRBJ2-7): DAGVTQSPTHLIKTRGQQVTLRCSPKSGHDTVSWYQQALGQGPQFIFQYYEEEERQRGNFPDRFSGHQFPNYSSELNVNALLLGDSALYLCASSLGISSSYEQYFGPGTRLTVT.

The rearrangement uses TRBV29-1 and TRBJ1-2; D gene uncertain. Per germline, CDR1 SQVTM and CDR2 ANQGSEA. The V gene lost 7 bases and the J gene lost 3 bases, with 9 bases spanning the gap. This CDR3 contains 11 residues. CDR3 sequence (DNA): TGCAGCGGGCTGTTCGACTATGGCTACACCTTC. Its protein is CSGLFDYGYTF.

The chain is built from TRBV7-9 and TRBJ2-5, with D unclear. Germline V gene data show CDR1 as SEHNR and CDR2 as FQNEAQ (reference sequence). Trimming removed 3 bases at V and 4 bases at J, with 9 bases between. The CDR3 length is 13 residues. The CDR3: CASSFPGSETQYF. Here the CDR3 DNA reads TGTGCCAGCAGCTTTCCGGGTTCAGAGACCCAGTACTTC.

J is TRBJ2-7 and V is TRBV15, with a weak D call TRBD2 (5 bases). The CDR3 extends over 15 amino acids. The germline gives CDR1 LNHNV, CDR2 YYDKDF (reference sequence). Trimming shortened V by 0 bases and J by 0 bases, and 9 bases separated the two germline ends. CDR3 region: CATSRDRTHSYEQYF. The CDR3 DNA follows: TGTGCCACCAGCAGAGACAGGACTCACTCCTACGAGCAGTACTTC.

The chain uses TRBV28 and TRBJ1-1, with D tentatively TRBD1 (5 bases). Trimming pared 0 bases from V and 4 bases from J, leaving 12 bases between. The CDR3 spans 15 residues. CDR1 and CDR2 from the germline V gene are MDHEN and SYDVKM. The CDR3 loop is CASSLWGQGSTEAFF. In DNA, the CDR3 is TGTGCCAGCAGTTTATGGGGGCAGGGTTCCACTGAAGCTTTCTTT.

The gene calls are TRBV29-1 and TRBJ2-1, with a tentative D call TRBD2 (5 bases). Trimming took off 6 bases at V and 3 bases at J, with 15 bases between the two ends. Germline CDR1 SQVTM, CDR2 ANQGSEA. CDR3 length: 14 amino acids. The CDR3 region has the DNA TGCAGCGTCTACCTCGAGCGGTTCTACAATGAGCAGTTCTTC. Its translation is CSVYLERFYNEQFF.

This clone has more than one count but fewer than ten. This chain joins TRBV5-4 and TRBJ2-7; 9 nucleotides line up with TRBD1. The CDR3 loop spans 14 amino acids. Losses at the gene ends were 3 bases for V and 4 bases for J; bases not matched to a gene: 5. Germline CDR1 and CDR2: SGHNT and YYREEE (reference sequence). The CDR3: CASSWGGQGYEQYF. The CDR3 DNA reads TGTGCCAGCAGCTGGGGGGGACAGGGTTACGAGCAGTACTTC.

The chain combines TRBV9 with TRBJ2-7; 9 nucleotides agree with TRBD1. Germline loops: CDR1 SGDLS, CDR2 YYNGEE. V shed 4 bases and J 2 bases; nucleotides not matched to a gene: 7. This CDR3 spans 15 amino acids. CDR3: CASSLTGGSTYEQYF. In DNA, the CDR3 is TGTGCCAGCAGCCTAACAGGGGGCTCAACCTACGAGCAGTACTTC.

The rearrangement uses TRBV5-5 and TRBJ2-5; 7 bases line up with TRBD1. Near its end, the DNA agrees better with TRBJ2-7, so the J call may be wrong. The CDR3 sequence is 14 residues long. Germline V gene lookup returns CDR1 SGHKS and CDR2 YYEKEE (reference sequence). The CDR3, as DNA: TGTGCCAGCGATGTTACAGGGGTTTTGTACGAGCAGTACTTC. This translates into CASDVTGVLYEQYF.

The gene calls are TRBV9 and TRBJ2-1; tentative D call: TRBD2 (5 bases). Per the germline V gene, CDR1 is SGDLS and CDR2 is YYNGEE. The CDR3 is made up of 16 amino acids. Trimming pared 4 bases from V and 12 bases from J, leaving 26 bases between. The CDR3 loop is CASSPQPLDLGEGQFF. CDR3 in DNA: TGTGCCAGCAGCCCCCAGCCCCTTGATTTGGGAGAGGGGCAGTTCTTC.

The V and J genes are TRBV4-1 and TRBJ1-2; D is perhaps TRBD1 (5 bases). Germline CDR1 is MGHRA and CDR2 is YSYEKL. The length of the CDR3 is 15 residues. V lost 3 bases and J 1 base, leaving 12 bases between the germline ends. CDR3 in amino acids: CASSQTESLNYGYTF. The CDR3 nucleotides are TGCGCCAGCAGCCAGACAGAAAGCCTTAACTATGGCTACACCTTC.

This clone appeared a single time. V usage is TRBV2 and J usage is TRBJ2-1, with a tentative D call TRBD2 (5 bases). Germline V gene data show CDR1 as SNHLY and CDR2 as FYNNEI. Trimming pared 4 bases from V and 7 bases from J, leaving 17 bases between. This CDR3 contains 15 residues. The CDR3 spells CASSGGFESGNEQFF. The DNA for the CDR3 is TGTGCCAGCAGTGGAGGTTTTGAGTCGGGGAATGAGCAGTTCTTC.

The chain is built from TRBV27 and TRBJ1-4, with D maybe TRBD1 (6 bases). V dropped 3 bases and J dropped 8 bases, with 13 bases sitting between them. Germline values: CDR1 MNHEY, CDR2 SMNVEV (reference sequence). The length of the CDR3 is 14 residues. The chain's CDR3 is CASSLGTGLEKLFF. In DNA, the CDR3 is TGTGCCAGCAGTTTGGGAACAGGGCTCGAAAAACTGTTTTTT.

CDR3 in DNA: TGCGCCAGCAGCCAAGATTTAGGAGGGGCAGAGACCCAGTACTTC. Translated: CASSQDLGGAETQYF. The J gene is TRBJ2-5, the V gene TRBV4-1; weak D call: TRBD2 (6 bases). Trimming shortened V by 0 bases and J by 4 bases, and 12 bases separated the two germline ends. The CDR3 totals 15 residues. Looked up from germline, CDR1 is MGHRA and CDR2 is YSYEKL.